The TCR beta chain under discussion was sequenced for a study of OX40 agonist ivuxolimab in advanced cancers. At the level of the study: Aged roughly 23 to 90 with a mean of roughly 63 years, they were roughly 83% male.

General observations from the study: CD4+ and CD8+ blood T cells expanded clonally by week 6 at 0.1 to 3.0 mg/kg. Still undetermined is the antigen specificity of the expanded peripheral T cells. More expanded clones were seen, on average, in CD8+ T cells than in CD4+.

A word on this clone: Antigen unknown.

TCRdb's copy holds only in-frame clones and misses some; the assay was immunoSEQ multiplex PCR. The repertoire has roughly 80,000 clones, roughly 84% of them found once; the top ten carry around 0.31%. This material consisted of CD4+ or CD8+ T cells sorted from blood, taken in a trial of the OX40 agonist ivuxolimab. The clonotype originates from an adult with an advanced solid tumor such as melanoma, head and neck, liver or kidney cancer.

The CDR3 coding sequence is TGCGCCAGCAGCATAGGGGCCAACACTGAAGCTTTCTTT. Protein sequence: CASSIGANTEAFF. The chain couples TRBV5-1 to TRBJ1-1, with D tentatively TRBD1 (5 bases). This CDR3 has 13 amino acids. Trimming shortened V by 4 bases and J by 2 bases, and 9 bases separated the two germline ends. Germline-derived CDR1 and CDR2 are SGHRS and YFSETQ.